The T cell receptor beta chain under discussion was sequenced for a study of OX40 agonist ivuxolimab in advanced cancers. Background for the entire study: The costimulatory receptor OX40 (CD134) was targeted by ivuxolimab, a fully human IgG2 agonistic monoclonal antibody. Intravenous ivuxolimab was administered to patients every 2 weeks at six dose levels: 0.01, 0.1, 0.3, 1.5, 3 and 10 mg/kg. Of the approximately 54 dose-escalation patients, hepatocellular carcinoma was present in about 20, melanoma in about 15, renal cell carcinoma in 9 and head and neck cancer in 9. In the dose-escalation cohort, more than 75% of patients were male, and the mean age was around 60 years, with a range of about 23 to 85. Prior anti-PD-1, anti-PD-L1 or anti-CTLA-4 therapy was permitted, and roughly two fifths of dose-escalation patients had received checkpoint inhibitors. Partial responses were achieved by three dose-escalation patients, of whom one had hepatocellular carcinoma and two had cutaneous melanoma. Peripheral TCRbeta sequencing was intended to test whether TCR sequence diversity was altered and clonal T-cell expansion was caused by ivuxolimab. The paper describes the monotherapy dose-escalation part (N ≈ 50 patients) of the phase I trial of ivuxolimab. Here is what the overall study found, with its caveats: After ivuxolimab, expanded clones were on average more numerous among CD8+ T cells than among CD4+ T cells. In partial responders in the 0.1-3.0 mg/kg groups, normalized peripheral clonal expansion was found to be among the lowest, especially among CD8+ T cells. At doses of 0.1 to 3.0 mg/kg, clonal expansion of both CD4+ and CD8+ blood T cells was observed from baseline to week 6. Antigen specificity was not determined for the clonally expanded peripheral T cells. Low levels of normalized T-cell clonal expansion were also seen in some nonresponding patients.

For sequencing of the TCRbeta CDR3 region, genomic DNA was extracted from the sorted cells. TCRbeta CDR3 regions were sequenced using the immunoSEQ Assay. The clones in this table, taken by TCRdb from immuneACCESS, are in-frame only. Not every clone is retained; where verified, under half of the shortfall comes from an unresolved V gene, and the cause of the rest is unknown. Recorded for this sample are more than 50,000 clones; 86% of them occurred a single time. The biggest ten clones account for roughly 0.5% of the sample. V loses 5 bases of germline sequence and J loses 11 bases, and the interval between the two ends is 15 bases. CDR1 and CDR2 were assigned from the germline V gene as MDHEN and SYDVKM. Reading from cysteine to phenylalanine, the CDR3 counts 12 amino acids. The read is trimmed to its CDR3 DNA, 36 bases read in frame from base 1. Patients with a history of autoimmune disease or receiving systemic immunosuppression were excluded from the trial. Peripheral blood for TCR sequencing was collected from all dose cohorts at baseline, on cycle 4 day 1, and on cycle 7 day 1. Samples came from an open-label, multicenter, first-in-human phase I dose-escalation trial of ivuxolimab. Adults with locally advanced or metastatic head and neck squamous cell, hepatocellular, melanoma or renal cell carcinoma were enrolled in the trial. Before TCR sequencing, CD4+ and CD8+ T cells were separately sorted from peripheral blood.

Turning to this clone: Which antigen it targets is not known. No base quality information exists; no much larger clone differs at one position.

The sequences come from CD4+ or CD8+ T cells sorted from blood, collected in a trial of the OX40 agonist ivuxolimab. This TCR was sampled from an adult with an advanced solid tumor such as melanoma, head and neck, liver or kidney cancer. The V and J segments used are TRBV28 and TRBJ1-1; no D gene call is confident. The encoded CDR3 is CASSPLKGSAFF. The nucleotide sequence reads TGTGCCAGCAGTCCGCTTAAGGGCTCGGCTTTCTTT.